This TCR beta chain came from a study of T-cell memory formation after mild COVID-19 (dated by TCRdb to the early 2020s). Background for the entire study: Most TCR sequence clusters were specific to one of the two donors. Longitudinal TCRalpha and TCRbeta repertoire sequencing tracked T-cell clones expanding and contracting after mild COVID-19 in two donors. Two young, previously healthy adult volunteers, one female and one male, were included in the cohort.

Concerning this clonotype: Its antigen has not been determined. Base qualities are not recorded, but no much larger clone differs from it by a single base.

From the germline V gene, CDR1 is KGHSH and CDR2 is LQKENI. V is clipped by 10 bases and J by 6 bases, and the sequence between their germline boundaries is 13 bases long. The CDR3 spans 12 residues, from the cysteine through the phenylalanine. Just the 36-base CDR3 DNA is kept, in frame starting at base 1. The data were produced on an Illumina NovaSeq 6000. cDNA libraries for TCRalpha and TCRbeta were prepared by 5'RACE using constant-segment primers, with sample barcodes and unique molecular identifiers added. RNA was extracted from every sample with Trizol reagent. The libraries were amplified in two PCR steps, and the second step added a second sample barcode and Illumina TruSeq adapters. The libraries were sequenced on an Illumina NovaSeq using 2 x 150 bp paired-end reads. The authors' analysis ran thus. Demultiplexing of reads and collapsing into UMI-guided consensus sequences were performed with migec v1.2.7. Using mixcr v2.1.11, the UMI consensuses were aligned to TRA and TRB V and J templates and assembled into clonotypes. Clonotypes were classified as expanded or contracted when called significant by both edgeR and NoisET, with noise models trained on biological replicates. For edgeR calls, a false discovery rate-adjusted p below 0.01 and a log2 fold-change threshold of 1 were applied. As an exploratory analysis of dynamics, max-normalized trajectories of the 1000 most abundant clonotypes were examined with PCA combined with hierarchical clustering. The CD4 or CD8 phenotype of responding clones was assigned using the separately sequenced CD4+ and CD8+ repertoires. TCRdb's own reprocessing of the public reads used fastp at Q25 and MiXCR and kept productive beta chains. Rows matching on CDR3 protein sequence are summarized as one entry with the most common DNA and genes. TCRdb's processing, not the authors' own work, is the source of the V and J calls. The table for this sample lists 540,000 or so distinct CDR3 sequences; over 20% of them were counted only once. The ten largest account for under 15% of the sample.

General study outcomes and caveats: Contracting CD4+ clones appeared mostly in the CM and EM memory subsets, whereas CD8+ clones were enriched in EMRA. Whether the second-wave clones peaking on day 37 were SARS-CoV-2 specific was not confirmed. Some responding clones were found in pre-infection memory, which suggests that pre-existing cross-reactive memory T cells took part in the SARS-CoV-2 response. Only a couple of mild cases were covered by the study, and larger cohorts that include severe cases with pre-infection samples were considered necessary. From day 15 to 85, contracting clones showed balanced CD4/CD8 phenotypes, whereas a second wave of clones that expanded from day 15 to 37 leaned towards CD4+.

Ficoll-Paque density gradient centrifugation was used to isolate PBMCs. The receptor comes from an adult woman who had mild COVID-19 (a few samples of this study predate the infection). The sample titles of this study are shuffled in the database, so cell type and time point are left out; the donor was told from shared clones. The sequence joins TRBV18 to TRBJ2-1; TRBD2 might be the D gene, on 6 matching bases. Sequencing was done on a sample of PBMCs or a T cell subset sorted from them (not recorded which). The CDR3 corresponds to CATSEEGNEQFF. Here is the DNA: TGTGCCACCTCGGAGGAGGGCAATGAGCAGTTCTTC.